The 16 T cell receptor beta chains reported below all come from one sample, sequenced in a study of early T cells in non-severe SARS-CoV-2 infection. TCRdb fed the 5' RACE reads into MiXCR, producing one record per CDR3 protein. The table records tens of thousands of distinct CDR3 sequences, 10% of them present only once. Sample: whole blood. These receptors were collected from an adult who was a healthcare worker with PCR-confirmed SARS-CoV-2 infection or an uninfected control (not recorded which).

This clonotype was recorded many times. This chain connects TRBV5-5 to TRBJ2-7; 8 bases line up with TRBD1. The germline V gene has CDR1 SGHKS and CDR2 YYEKEE (reference sequence). The CDR3 is 15 residues long. The junction had 9 bases not matched to a gene; V was cut back by 4 bases and J by 3 bases. CDR3 DNA: TGTGCCAGCAGCCCGGTCGGACAGGGAGGCTACGAGCAGTACTTC. As protein: CASSPVGQGGYEQYF.

In this sample, this clonotype turned up many times. The CDR3 region has the DNA TGTGCCAGCAGTTACGTTGGACAGACCTACGAGCAGTACTTC. It specifies CASSYVGQTYEQYF. The rearrangement joins TRBV6-5 to TRBJ2-7; D might be TRBD1 (6 bases). Germline V gene data show CDR1 as MNHEY and CDR2 as SVGAGI. The CDR3 totals 14 residues. Trimming took off 2 bases at V and 2 bases at J, with 10 bases between the two ends.

Many counts were recorded for this clonotype. The chain has TRBV6-5 and TRBJ2-7; tentative D call: TRBD1 (5 bases). The CDR3 contains 14 residues. Germline CDR1 is MNHEY and CDR2 is SVGAGI. The germline V and J ends were trimmed by 8 bases and 3 bases, with 17 bases remaining between them. CDR3 in DNA: TGTGCCAGCCGCCATGAAGGAGACAGCTACGAGCAGTACTTC. As protein: CASRHEGDSYEQYF.

This clonotype was seen ten or more times. The chain carries TRBV11-2 and TRBJ2-1, with 10 bases that match TRBD1. CDR1 and CDR2 (germline): SGHAT, FQNNGV. The CDR3 loop spans 14 amino acids. J was trimmed by 7 bases and V by 5 bases; bases with no gene match: 5. CDR3 protein: CASSARTGGNEQFF. DNA for the CDR3: TGTGCCAGCAGCGCACGGACAGGGGGAAATGAGCAGTTCTTC.

This clonotype was detected many times. The CDR3 loop is CSTHRGETQYF. CDR3 in DNA: TGCAGTACCCATCGGGGAGAGACCCAGTACTTC. The chain is built from TRBV29-1 and TRBJ2-5; a weak D match, TRBD2 (5 bases). CDR1 is SQVTM and CDR2 is ANQGSEA in the germline V gene. CDR3 length: 11 amino acids.

This clonotype was seen repeatedly, ten times or more. V usage is TRBV10-3 and J usage is TRBJ1-1; TRBD1 agrees at 8 bases. This CDR3 contains 15 residues. Trimming took 7 bases from V and 0 from J; bases not matched to a gene: 7. The germline V gene encodes CDR1 ENHRY and CDR2 SYGVKD. The CDR3 is CAINSRQGMNTEAFF. The CDR3 DNA sequence: TGTGCCATCAACTCCAGACAGGGGATGAACACTGAAGCTTTCTTT.

This clonotype appeared once. The genes are TRBV7-2 and TRBJ2-3; D not certain. Trimming cost V 5 bases and J 6 bases, with 12 bases left between them. This CDR3 comprises 13 residues. Germline CDR1 is SGHTA and CDR2 is FQGNSA. The CDR3 sequence: CASSPEFRDTQYF. Written as DNA, the CDR3 is TGTGCCAGCAGCCCTGAGTTTCGGGATACGCAGTATTTT.

This clonotype appeared many times. This rearrangement joins TRBV20-1 to TRBJ2-7; TRBD2 agrees at 9 bases. The V and J ends lost 2 bases and 6 bases, in that order; junction bases with no gene match: 8. This CDR3 contains 14 residues. Germline-derived CDR1 and CDR2 are DFQATT and SNEGSKA (reference sequence). The CDR3 nucleotides read TGCAGTGCTAGATTTGCGGGAGGGCCAGGCGAGCAGTACTTC. Protein sequence: CSARFAGGPGEQYF.

This clonotype was seen ten or more times. This chain joins TRBV3-1 and TRBJ2-1; D possibly corresponds to TRBD2 (7 bases). V was trimmed by 4 bases and J by 8 bases, leaving 18 bases between them. The CDR3 totals 15 residues. Germline CDR1 is LGHDT and CDR2 is YNNKEL (reference sequence). CDR3 region: CASSLSGTGGDEQFF. CDR3 DNA: TGTGCCAGCAGCCTTTCCGGGACGGGGGGCGATGAGCAGTTCTTC.

The V gene is TRBV29-1, the J gene TRBJ1-1, with D tentatively TRBD1 (5 bases). V lost 7 bases and J lost 4, with 16 bases in between. The CDR3 consists of 13 residues. The germline V gene encodes CDR1 SQVTM and CDR2 ANQGSEA. The CDR3 region is CSASRGEGTEAFF. CDR3 nucleotides: TGCAGCGCCAGTAGAGGGGAAGGCACTGAAGCTTTCTTT.

V is TRBV20-1 and J is TRBJ2-7; D is undetermined. CDR3 length equals 14 residues. Germline loops: CDR1 DFQATT, CDR2 SNEGSKA (reference sequence). V lost 0 bases and J lost 5, with 14 bases in between. The CDR3 DNA follows: TGCAGTGCTAGAGATAAGGGTTTCATCCACGAGCAGTACTTC. Protein sequence: CSARDKGFIHEQYF.

This clonotype has at least ten counts. The chain carries TRBV29-1 and TRBJ1-4, with a weak D call TRBD1 (6 bases). The length of the CDR3 is 14 residues. Germline V gives CDR1 SQVTM, CDR2 ANQGSEA. The V end lost 4 bases, the J end lost 3 bases, and 12 bases lay between the germline ends. For the CDR3, the DNA is TGCAGCGTTGCTACAGGGACCTCTAATGAAAAACTGTTTTTT. It codes for CSVATGTSNEKLFF.

This clonotype showed up just a few times. CDR3: CASGVTLNTEAFF. CDR3 nucleotide sequence: TGTGCCAGCGGAGTCACCTTGAACACTGAAGCTTTCTTT. The gene calls are TRBV6-5 and TRBJ1-1; the D is unclear. CDR1 is MNHEY and CDR2 is SVGAGI in the germline V gene. V shed 8 bases and J shed 0 bases, with 10 bases lying between them. This CDR3 region has 13 residues.

This chain joins TRBV20-1 and TRBJ2-1, with 8 nucleotides matching TRBD1. CDR1 is DFQATT and CDR2 is SNEGSKA in the germline V gene (reference sequence). The CDR3 contains 14 residues. The trim removed 6 bases at V and 6 bases at J, leaving 10 bases unmatched. The CDR3 coding sequence is TGCAGTGCCGAGTTCAGGGGGCAAGGCAATGAGCAGTTCTTC. Residues: CSAEFRGQGNEQFF.

This sequence joins TRBV7-9 and TRBJ1-1; no clear D. This CDR3 contains 13 residues. Trimming stripped 5 bases from V and 3 bases from J, with 10 bases between. Germline V gives CDR1 SEHNR, CDR2 FQNEAQ (reference sequence). CDR3 protein: CASSPVGDTEAFF. In DNA, the CDR3 is TGTGCCAGCAGCCCGGTCGGGGACACTGAAGCTTTCTTT.

This clonotype was observed at least ten times. J is TRBJ2-4 and V is TRBV3-1; no clear D gene. This CDR3 contains 12 residues. The germline V and J ends were trimmed by 3 bases and 9 bases, with 9 bases remaining between them. Germline-derived CDR1 and CDR2 are LGHDT and YNNKEL (reference sequence). The CDR3: CASSQGPGIQYF. As DNA, the CDR3 is TGTGCCAGCAGCCAGGGCCCGGGCATTCAGTACTTC.